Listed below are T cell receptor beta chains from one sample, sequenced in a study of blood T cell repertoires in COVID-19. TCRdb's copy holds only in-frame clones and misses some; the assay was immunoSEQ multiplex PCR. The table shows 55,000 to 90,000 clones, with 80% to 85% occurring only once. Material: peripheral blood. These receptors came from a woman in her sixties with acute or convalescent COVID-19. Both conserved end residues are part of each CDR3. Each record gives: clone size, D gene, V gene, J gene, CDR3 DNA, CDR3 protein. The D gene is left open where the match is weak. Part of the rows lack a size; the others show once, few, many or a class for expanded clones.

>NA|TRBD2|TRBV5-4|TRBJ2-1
TGTGCCAGCAGCCGCACTAGCGGGGGGGCCCGGGAGCAGTTCTTC
CASSRTSGGAREQFF
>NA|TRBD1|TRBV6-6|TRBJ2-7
TGTGCCAGCAGTGGCCAGGGGGACGAGCAGTACTTC
CASSGQGDEQYF
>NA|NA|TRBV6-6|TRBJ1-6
TGTGCCAGCTCCCCCCCTCAGGGTTCACCCCTCCACTTT
CASSPPQGSPLHF
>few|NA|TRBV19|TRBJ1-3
TGTGCCAGTAGCAGGGGACATGGAAACACCATATATTTT
CASSRGHGNTIYF
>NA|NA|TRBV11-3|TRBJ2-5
TGTGCCAGCAGCTCGGACAGAGAAGAGACCCAGTACTTC
CASSSDREETQYF
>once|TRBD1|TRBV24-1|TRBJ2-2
TGTGCCACCAGTGCTAAGACAGGGAGTTATTGGACCGGGGAGCTGTTTTTT
CATSAKTGSYWTGELFF
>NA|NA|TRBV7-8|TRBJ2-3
TGTGCCAGCAGCTTAGTAGTTGGGGGCTCGGGGACAGATACGCAGTATTTT
CASSLVVGGSGTDTQYF
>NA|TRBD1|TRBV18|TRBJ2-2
TGTGCCAGCTCACCTTTCCGAGGGGGCGAGGGAACCGGGGAGCTGTTTTTT
CASSPFRGGEGTGELFF
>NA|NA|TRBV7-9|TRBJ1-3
TGTGCCAGCAGCGGCGGCTCTGGAAACACCATATATTTT
CASSGGSGNTIYF
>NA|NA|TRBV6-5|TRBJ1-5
TGTGCCAGCAATCTCGGCAGGGGAAGTTTACAGCCCCAGCATTTT
CASNLGRGSLQPQHF
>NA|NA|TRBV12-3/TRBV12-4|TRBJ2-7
TGTGCCAGCAGTTCGAGCTCCTACGAGCAGTACTTC
CASSSSSYEQYF
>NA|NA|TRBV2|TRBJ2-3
TGTGCCAGCAGTGGCCTTGCGGGCCTGGCAGATACGCAGTATTTT
CASSGLAGLADTQYF
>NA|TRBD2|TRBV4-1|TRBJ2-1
TGCGCCAGCAGCCCTAGCGGGTTAAGCTCCTACAATGAGCAGTTCTTC
CASSPSGLSSYNEQFF
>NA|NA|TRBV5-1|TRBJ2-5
TGCGCCAGCAGCTCGTATGGAGTGACCCAGTACTTC
CASSSYGVTQYF
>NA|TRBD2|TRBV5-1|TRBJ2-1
TGCGCCAGCAGCTTGGCCGCTAGCGGGGGGATCCGTGGCCCCTACAATGAGCAGTTCTTC
CASSLAASGGIRGPYNEQFF
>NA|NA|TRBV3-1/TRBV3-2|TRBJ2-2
TGTGCCAGCAGCCAAGAATTAGGGGCACGGCTGTTTTTT
CASSQELGARLFF
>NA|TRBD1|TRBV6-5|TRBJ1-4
TGTGCCAGCGGGGACGGGACAGGGGCCTTGGAAAAACTGTTTTTT
CASGDGTGALEKLFF
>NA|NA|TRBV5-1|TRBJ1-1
TGCGCCAGCAGCCGGGAGGCCCCGACACCGAACACTGAAGCTTTCTTT
CASSREAPTPNTEAFF
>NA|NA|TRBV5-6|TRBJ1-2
TGTGCCAGCAGCTTGAATCCCTCCCTAAAGAGCTATGGCTACACCTTC
CASSLNPSLKSYGYTF
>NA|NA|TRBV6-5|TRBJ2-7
TGTGCCGCTCGCCCCAGGGTAGGCGAGCAGTACTTC
CAARPRVGEQYF
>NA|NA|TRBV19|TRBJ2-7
TGTGCCAGTAGTATGACAGGTGCCCTTAGCGAGCAGTACTTC
CASSMTGALSEQYF
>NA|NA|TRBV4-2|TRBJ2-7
TGTGCCAGCAGCCAAGGCGACGGTCAGGGGTTAAGCTCCTACGAGCAGTACTTC
CASSQGDGQGLSSYEQYF
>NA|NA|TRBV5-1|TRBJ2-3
TGCGCCAGCAGCTTGGGGTCCTCGCGGGGCACAGATACGCAGTATTTT
CASSLGSSRGTDTQYF
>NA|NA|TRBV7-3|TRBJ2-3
TGTGCCAGCAGCTTAGGGGCCCCGGCAGATACGCAGTATTTT
CASSLGAPADTQYF
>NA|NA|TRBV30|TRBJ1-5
TGTGCCTGGAGTGTGGAGGACGGGGAAGCTTATAGCAATCAGCCCCAGCATTTT
CAWSVEDGEAYSNQPQHF
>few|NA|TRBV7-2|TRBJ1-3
TGTGCCAGCAGCTTAACGGTCGGGTCTGGAAACACCATATATTTT
CASSLTVGSGNTIYF